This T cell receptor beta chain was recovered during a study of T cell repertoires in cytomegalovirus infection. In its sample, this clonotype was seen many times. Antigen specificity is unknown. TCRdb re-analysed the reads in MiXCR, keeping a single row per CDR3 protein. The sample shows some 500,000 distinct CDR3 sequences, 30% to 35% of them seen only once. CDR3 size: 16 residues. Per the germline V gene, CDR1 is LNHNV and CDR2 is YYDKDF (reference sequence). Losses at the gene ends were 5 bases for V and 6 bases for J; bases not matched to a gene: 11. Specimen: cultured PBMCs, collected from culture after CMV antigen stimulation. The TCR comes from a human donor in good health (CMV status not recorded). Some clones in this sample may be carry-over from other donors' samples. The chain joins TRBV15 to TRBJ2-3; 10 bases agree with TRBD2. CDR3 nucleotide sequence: TGTGCCACCAGCGCCCAACTAGCGGGGCTCCGGGATACGCAGTATTTT. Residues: CATSAQLAGLRDTQYF. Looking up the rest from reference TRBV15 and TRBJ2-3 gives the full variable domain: DAMVIQNPRYQVTQFGKPVTLSCSQTLNHNVMYWYQQKSSQAPKLLFHYYDKDFNNEADTPDNFQSRRPNTSFCFLDIRSPGLGDTAMYLCATSAQLAGLRDTQYFGPGTRLTVL.